The text below deals with one TCR beta chain. Only a few counts were recorded for this clonotype. Its target antigen remains unknown. The junction and the germline gene differ at one end; a read error may be behind it. The library came from 5' RACE. Sequencing was performed on an Illumina HiSeq 2500. A second roughly 6 to 11 cycle PCR used a sample-barcoded 5' primer and a J-beta primer mix. A template-switch 5' adaptor carrying 12 random nucleotides introduced a unique molecular identifier onto each TCR beta cDNA molecule. At least 2.5 million CDR3-containing paired-end reads were obtained from each sample. First-strand cDNA synthesis was performed from all RNA using the Mint cDNA synthesis kit, with priming by a TRBC-specific oligonucleotide. All cDNA was treated with uracil-DNA glycosylase and then went through a first 18-cycle PCR with the universal primers M1SS and BC2_uni_R. Concerning the study's data processing: Normalization of each sample was performed by random selection of 1 million high-quality reads, each carrying a distinct molecular identifier. Reads with shared molecular identifiers were discarded instead of being binned into consensus sequences. MiTCR, with a Q25 quality threshold and the strictest error-elimination algorithm, was used for CDR3 identification, clonotype clustering and error correction. A nonparametric unseen species model using Euler transformation provided a lower-bound estimate of total TCR beta diversity. In-frame beta chains were kept once TCRdb had trimmed the public reads at Q25 with fastp and called clones with MiXCR. All rows with the same CDR3 protein become a single entry with the most common DNA and genes. Clone size and V and J calls follow TCRdb, not the original study. The sample contains over 500,000 distinct CDR3 sequences, about 51% of them found a single time. The top ten clonotypes cover 13% of the sample.

The donors were 40 or so Caucasian individuals from Russia, aged roughly 6 to 100 years, who were systemically healthy. Roughly 9.5 milliliters of peripheral blood were drawn from each donor into EDTA-treated Vacutainer tubes. Ficoll-Paque density-gradient centrifugation was used to isolate PBMCs, with at least 7 million per sample. Total RNA, at least 6 micrograms per sample, was extracted from PBMCs with Trizol reagent. Naive CD45RAhigh/CD27high T cell percentages were measured by flow cytometry on a PBMC aliquot from every donor. This specimen comes from a study of blood T cells in healthy people across ages (dated by TCRdb to the mid-2010s). Regarding the study in general: Template switching captured roughly one uniquely barcoded TCR beta cDNA molecule per two T cells in model experiments. The study measured age-related changes in TCR beta repertoire diversity using deep sequencing normalized with unique cDNA molecular identifiers. Four age groups were formed from the donors: young (average approximately 15 years), middle-aged (approximately 41), aged (roughly 56) and long-lived (about 80). Donors of different ages were randomly distributed across sequencing lanes to avoid experimental bias. The study analyzed two additional independent replicas of 1 million unique cDNA reads from the same blood draw for two donors, one aged 18 to 29 and one aged 80 or older.

Broader findings and caveats from the paper: As age increased, observed TCR beta diversity per million T cells dropped in a roughly linear way, and a significant reduction was already evident by age 40. Compared with the aged group, the long-lived group had more naive CD4+ T cells, fewer expanded clones and increased TCR diversity, suggesting age selection. A strong correlation was found between observed TCR beta diversity and the percentage of naive T cells measured by flow cytometry. Estimates of total diversity based on one million sequenced T cells were regarded as lower bounds and as underestimates. Because donor CMV infection status was unknown, age-related changes in expanded clonotypes were potentially confounded. Bulk unsorted PBMC profiling prevented conclusive comparison of naive and antigen-experienced compartments.

This sequence originates from an elderly woman in good health. Material for sequencing was blood.

For the CDR3, the sequence is CASSVERGGTQYF. The bases are TGTGCCAGCAGCGTAGAACGGGGCGGGACCCAGTACTTC. The sequence links TRBV11-2 to TRBJ2-5; the D gene is possibly TRBD1 or TRBD2, each agreeing over 5 bases. Inclusive of the bounding cysteine and phenylalanine, the CDR3 is 13 residues long. Just CDR3 DNA is preserved here, 39 bases in frame from base 1. For CDR1 and CDR2, the germline V gene lists SGHAT and FQNNGV. With all but the CDR3 taken from the reference TRBV11-2 and TRBJ2-5 genes, the full variable domain is: EAGVAQSPRYKIIEKRQSVAFWCNPISGHATLYWYQQILGQGPKLLIQFQNNGVVDDSQLPKDRFSAERLKGVDSTLKIQPAKLEDSAVYLCASSVERGGTQYFGPGTRLLVL.